What follows are 30 T cell receptor beta chains derived from one specimen sequenced in a study of response to subunit inactivated influenza vaccine. TCRdb independently ran MiXCR on the RT-PCR reads; one entry per CDR3 protein. The data contain about 780,000 distinct CDR3 sequences, less than 20% of them singletons. The sequences come from PBMCs from blood, collected around 5 days after vaccination. These TCRs come from a man in his forties or fifties who received an inactivated influenza vaccine.

This clonotype was counted only a few times. The CDR3 sequence is CASSKGTGDTDTQYF. DNA of the CDR3: TGTGCCAGCAGCAAAGGGACAGGGGACACAGATACGCAGTATTTT. The rearrangement joins TRBV5-6 to TRBJ2-3; 10 bases line up with TRBD1. V shed 4 bases, J shed 2 bases, and the junction held 4 bases outside the gene matches. There are 15 residues in the CDR3. The germline gives CDR1 SGHDT, CDR2 YYEEEE.

The chain carries TRBV5-6 and TRBJ2-7; the D call may be TRBD1 or TRBD2 (6 bases each). V was pared by 4 bases and J by 6 bases, with 26 bases between. CDR1 and CDR2 (germline): SGHDT, YYEEEE. This CDR3 spans 17 amino acids. In nucleotides, the CDR3 is TGTGCCAGCAGCCTACAAATTGTGAGACGGGGGCCTCTCGAGCAGTACTTC. Translating it yields CASSLQIVRRGPLEQYF.

The sample holds one count of this clonotype. The chain recombines TRBV7-2 with TRBJ1-1; no clear D. Trimming cost V 0 bases and J 3 bases, with 11 bases left between them. Per the germline V gene, CDR1 is SGHTA and CDR2 is FQGNSA. The CDR3 runs 15 residues. The CDR3 spells CASSLAAGAHTEAFF. The CDR3 DNA is TGTGCCAGCAGCTTAGCAGCGGGCGCGCACACTGAAGCTTTCTTT.

This clonotype was seen ten or more times. CDR3 in amino acids: CSASRASGYNEQFF. The CDR3 DNA follows: TGCAGTGCTAGTAGGGCTAGCGGATACAATGAGCAGTTCTTC. V usage is TRBV20-1 and J usage is TRBJ2-1; 7 bases are shared with TRBD2. The CDR3 loop spans 14 amino acids. The ends lost 3 bases at V and 4 bases at J; junction bases unmatched: 6. CDR1 is DFQATT and CDR2 is SNEGSKA in the germline V gene (reference sequence).

This clonotype was detected a few times. The chain joins TRBV4-3 to TRBJ2-1, with 10 bases aligning to TRBD2. V was clipped by 1 base and J by 8 bases; unmatched bases: 5. CDR1 is LGHNA and CDR2 is YSLEER in the germline V gene. There are 15 residues in the CDR3. The CDR3: CASSQGVLAGDEQFF. In DNA, the CDR3 is TGCGCCAGCAGCCAAGGGGTCCTAGCGGGAGATGAGCAGTTCTTC.

The rearrangement links TRBV7-2 to TRBJ1-5, with 9 bases lining up with TRBD1. The CDR3 is 14 amino acids. Trimming took 5 bases from V and 8 from J; bases not matched to a gene: 7. Germline assignment: CDR1 SGHTA and CDR2 FQGNSA. The CDR3, as DNA: TGTGCCAGCAGCATAAACAGGGGGCGGGAGCCCCAGCATTTT. This encodes CASSINRGREPQHF.

In this sample, this clonotype turned up a few times. V usage is TRBV6-2 or TRBV6-3 and J usage is TRBJ2-2; 7 bases line up with TRBD1. With V trimmed by 0 bases and J by 2 bases, 6 bases remained unmatched. CDR3 length equals 17 residues. Germline V CDR1 and CDR2: MNHEY, SVGEGT. Here the CDR3 DNA reads TGTGCCAGCAGTTACTCGATGGGACAGCTAAACACCGGGGAGCTGTTTTTT. As protein: CASSYSMGQLNTGELFF.

The J gene is TRBJ2-6, the V gene TRBV25-1; D gene uncertain. This CDR3 is built from 16 residues. Per germline, CDR1 MGHDK and CDR2 SYGVNS. The V end lost 5 bases, the J end lost 2 bases, and 13 bases lay between the germline ends. CDR3: CASSNPTSPGANVLTF. The CDR3, as DNA: TGTGCCAGCAGTAACCCCACGTCCCCTGGGGCCAACGTCCTGACTTTC.

This clonotype has only a few counts. This chain connects TRBV4-2 to TRBJ2-1, with TRBD1 matching 9 bases. Germline CDR1 LGHNA, CDR2 YNFKEQ. The CDR3 has 18 amino acids. Losses at the gene ends were 4 bases for V and 7 bases for J; bases not matched to a gene: 17. CDR3 sequence: CASSPKTDRGLGWNEQFF. Here the CDR3 DNA reads TGTGCCAGCAGCCCAAAGACGGACAGGGGATTAGGATGGAATGAGCAGTTCTTC.

The chain has TRBV13 and TRBJ1-3, with 8 positions matching TRBD1. The V and J ends lost 5 bases and 2 bases, in that order; junction bases with no gene match: 8. The germline V gene has CDR1 PRHDT and CDR2 FYEKMQ (reference sequence). This CDR3 contains 16 residues. This chain's CDR3 is CASSEAQDRAGNTIYF. The CDR3 coding sequence is TGTGCCAGCAGCGAAGCGCAGGACAGGGCTGGAAACACCATATATTTT.

The chain is built from TRBV9 and TRBJ2-1; TRBD2 matches at 8 bases. Germline V lookup: CDR1 SGDLS, CDR2 YYNGEE. CDR3 length: 15 residues. Germline trimming cut 1 base from V and 7 bases from J; bases unmatched to any gene: 7. CDR3 coding DNA: TGTGCCAGCAGCGTAATCGGGGGGGGTTTAAATGAGCAGTTCTTC. Its translation is CASSVIGGGLNEQFF.

The chain combines TRBV27 with TRBJ2-1, with D tentatively TRBD1 (6 bases). Germline assignment: CDR1 MNHEY and CDR2 SMNVEV (reference sequence). The CDR3 loop spans 14 amino acids. V was clipped by 3 bases and J by 5 bases, with 11 bases between them. Here the CDR3 DNA reads TGTGCCAGCAGTTTGTACAGGGACCACAATGAGCAGTTCTTC. Residues: CASSLYRDHNEQFF.

This clonotype was recorded many times. The chain joins TRBV4-2 to TRBJ2-3; D gene uncertain. Trimming cost V 1 base and J 6 bases, with 5 bases left between them. The germline V gene has CDR1 LGHNA and CDR2 YNFKEQ. The CDR3 covers 12 residues. The DNA for the CDR3 is TGTGCCAGCAGCCAAGCGACGGATACGCAGTATTTT. This sequence encodes CASSQATDTQYF.

A few counts support this clonotype. The V and J genes are TRBV20-1 and TRBJ2-5; tentatively, D is TRBD1 (5 bases). The CDR3 loop spans 14 amino acids. V was trimmed by 2 bases and J by 0 bases, leaving 10 bases between them. Germline CDR1 reads DFQATT; CDR2 reads SNEGSKA (reference sequence). The DNA of the CDR3 is TGCAGTGCTAGACTTCGACAGAACCAAGAGACCCAGTACTTC. It specifies CSARLRQNQETQYF.

This clonotype was seen only a few times. The rearrangement joins TRBV7-8 to TRBJ2-2; 10 nucleotides line up with TRBD1. This CDR3 has 16 amino acids. From germline, CDR1 is SGHVS and CDR2 FQNEAQ. J gave up 5 bases and V 5 bases, and 8 bases lay outside the gene matches. The CDR3: CASSRKGDRGTGELFF. CDR3 DNA sequence: TGTGCCAGCAGCCGTAAGGGGGACAGGGGTACCGGGGAGCTGTTTTTT.

The V call is TRBV20-1, the J call TRBJ2-7; D possibly corresponds to TRBD2 (5 bases). The CDR3 loop spans 15 amino acids. Trimming took off 1 base at V and 3 bases at J, with 16 bases between the two ends. CDR1 DFQATT and CDR2 SNEGSKA come from the germline V gene (reference sequence). The CDR3 reads CSARAGLPALYEQYF. In DNA, the CDR3 is TGCAGTGCTAGAGCTGGACTGCCCGCGCTCTACGAGCAGTACTTC.

The CDR3 loop reads CASSWGSYTDTQYF. The CDR3 DNA sequence: TGTGCCAGCAGTTGGGGGTCTTACACGGATACGCAGTATTTT. The gene calls are TRBV27 and TRBJ2-3; D possibly uses TRBD1 or TRBD2 (5 bases each). V was pared by 4 bases and J by 6 bases, with 14 bases between. The germline V gene has CDR1 MNHEY and CDR2 SMNVEV (reference sequence). The CDR3 has 14 amino acids.

In DNA form, the CDR3 reads TGTGCCAGCAGCTCCCAGCTGAACACTGAAGCTTTCTTT. Its translation: CASSSQLNTEAFF. The chain carries TRBV7-2 and TRBJ1-1; D uncertain. The V end lost 4 bases, the J end lost 0 bases, and 6 bases lay between the germline ends. Germline assignment: CDR1 SGHTA and CDR2 FQGNSA. CDR3 length equals 13 residues.

This clonotype occurred many times. The V call is TRBV12-3 or TRBV12-4, the J call TRBJ2-1, with 10 bases lining up with TRBD2. This CDR3 contains 15 residues. Losses at the gene ends were 4 bases for V and 7 bases for J; bases not matched to a gene: 7. This chain's CDR3 is CASSSSGLALNEQFF. CDR3 DNA: TGTGCCAGCAGTTCCTCGGGACTAGCGTTGAATGAGCAGTTCTTC.

The chain is built from TRBV5-1 and TRBJ2-1, with a tentative D call TRBD2 (6 bases). CDR3 length: 15 residues. V gave up 3 bases and J gave up 0 bases, with 10 bases separating them. CDR1 is SGHRS, CDR2 YFSETQ, per germline. CDR3 sequence: CASSWRDGSYNEQFF. CDR3 in DNA: TGCGCCAGCAGCTGGAGGGACGGCTCCTACAATGAGCAGTTCTTC.

In this sample, this clonotype turned up a few times. The rearrangement uses TRBV5-1 and TRBJ1-3; 7 nucleotides align to TRBD1. The CDR3 is 15 residues long. CDR1 is SGHRS and CDR2 is YFSETQ in the germline V gene. Trimming cost V 6 bases and J 1 base; bases outside gene matches: 7. DNA for the CDR3: TGCGCCAGCACCTTAAAGGGGGCTTCTGGAAACACCATATATTTT. Protein: CASTLKGASGNTIYF.

This clonotype was seen a handful of times. The chain links TRBV6-5 to TRBJ1-3, with 9 bases aligning to TRBD1. The CDR3 totals 17 residues. CDR1 and CDR2 (germline): MNHEY, SVGAGI. J was trimmed by 1 base and V by 2 bases; bases with no gene match: 6. CDR3 sequence (DNA): TGTGCCAGCAGTTACGAGGGGACAGGGAAGTCTGGAAACACCATATATTTT. Its protein is CASSYEGTGKSGNTIYF.

The rearrangement joins TRBV24-1 to TRBJ2-2; 8 nucleotides match TRBD1. With V trimmed by 0 bases and J by 5 bases, 4 bases remained unmatched. This CDR3 has 16 residues. Germline V CDR1 and CDR2: KGHDR, SFDVKD. CDR3 in DNA: TGTGCCACCAGTGATTTGCGGCAGGGGGCAACCGGGGAGCTGTTTTTT. Protein: CATSDLRQGATGELFF.

This clonotype was seen a handful of times. The V call is TRBV5-1, the J call TRBJ2-1; TRBD1 matches 9 bases. CDR1 is SGHRS, CDR2 YFSETQ, per germline. The length of the CDR3 is 17 residues. With 0 bases clipped from V and 2 bases from J, the junction kept 6 bases outside the gene matches. For the CDR3, the DNA is TGCGCCAGCAGCTTGGTGGGACAGGGTAGGCCCTACAATGAGCAGTTCTTC. Protein: CASSLVGQGRPYNEQFF.

In its sample, this clonotype was seen many times. The CDR3 DNA reads TGTGCCAGCAGTTTAGCGGCGACAGGGAGCTACGAGCAGTACTTC. Translated: CASSLAATGSYEQYF. The V gene is TRBV12-3 or TRBV12-4, the J gene TRBJ2-7; 7 bases fit TRBD1. This CDR3 contains 15 residues. V lost 0 bases and J lost 3; bases outside the gene matches: 5.

The V and J genes are TRBV6-2 or TRBV6-3 and TRBJ2-1; 10 bases match TRBD1. Per germline, CDR1 MNHEY and CDR2 SVGEGT. After removal of 4 bases from V and 9 bases from J, the junction contained 6 bases not matched to a gene. The CDR3 contains 14 residues. CDR3 residues: CASSLRDRGPEQFF. CDR3 nucleotides: TGTGCCAGCAGTTTACGAGACAGGGGGCCTGAGCAGTTCTTC.

At least ten counts were recorded for this clonotype. This chain joins TRBV12-3 or TRBV12-4 and TRBJ2-4; 8 bases map to TRBD1. This CDR3 comprises 14 residues. Trimming at V came to 2 bases and at J to 13 bases, leaving 10 bases not matched to a gene. CDR3 DNA sequence: TGTGCCAGCAGTTTACGGGACAGGATCCCCTCCCAGTACTTC. Encoded protein: CASSLRDRIPSQYF.

The chain is built from TRBV5-1 and TRBJ1-2, with TRBD1 matching 8 bases. This CDR3 comprises 14 residues. The germline CDR1 and CDR2 sequences are SGHRS and YFSETQ. V gave up 1 base and J gave up 6 bases; unmatched junction bases: 5. The CDR3 DNA is TGCGCCAGCAGCTTGATGTCCAGGGGGCATGGCTACACCTTC. Translated: CASSLMSRGHGYTF.

This clonotype was counted between two and nine times. The chain joins TRBV7-8 to TRBJ1-1; TRBD1 aligns across 12 bases. The CDR3 runs 16 residues. CDR1 is SGHVS and CDR2 is FQNEAQ in the germline V gene. V trimming: 5 bases; J trimming: 2 bases; junction bases outside the gene matches: 6. The CDR3 nucleotides read TGTGCCAGCAGCCTTGGGACAGGGGGCATAAACACTGAAGCTTTCTTT. Translating gives CASSLGTGGINTEAFF. Supplemented by reference TRBV7-8 and TRBJ1-1, the full variable domain reads GAGVSQSPRYKVAKRGQDVALRCDPISGHVSLFWYQQALGQGPEFLTYFQNEAQLDKSGLPSDRFFAERPEGSVSTLKIQRTQQEDSAVYLCASSLGTGGINTEAFFGQGTRLTVV.

This clonotype was recorded a few times. The chain employs TRBV12-3 or TRBV12-4 and TRBJ1-5, with TRBD1 matching over 9 bases. V shed 2 bases, J shed 0 bases, and the junction held 5 bases outside the gene matches. The CDR3 is 17 residues long. Here the CDR3 DNA reads TGTGCCAGCAGTTTAAAGGACAGGGGTGTTAGCAATCAGCCCCAGCATTTT. This codes for CASSLKDRGVSNQPQHF.